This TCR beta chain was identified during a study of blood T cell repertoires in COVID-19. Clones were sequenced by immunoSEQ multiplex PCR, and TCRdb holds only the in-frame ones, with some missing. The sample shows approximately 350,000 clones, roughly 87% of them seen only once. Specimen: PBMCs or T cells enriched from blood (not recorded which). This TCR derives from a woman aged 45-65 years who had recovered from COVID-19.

CDR3 in DNA: TGTGCCAGCAGCTTAGAAGGCGGGGCTTACAATGAGCAGTTCTTC. Protein product: CASSLEGGAYNEQFF. V is TRBV7-2 and J is TRBJ2-1, with TRBD2 as a possible D gene (6 bases). V was pared by 1 base and J by 4 bases, with 11 bases between. This CDR3 has 15 amino acids. CDR1 and CDR2 (germline): SGHTA, FQGNSA.